The rows below give T cell receptor beta chains drawn from one sample of a study of blood T cell repertoires in COVID-19. The table came from immunoSEQ multiplex PCR; TCRdb's copy has only in-frame clones and leaves some out. The sample carries 200,000 to 300,000 clones, approximately 80% recorded once. The sequencing input was peripheral blood. The receptors shown here come from a woman older than 75 with acute or convalescent COVID-19. The CDR3 runs from the conserved cysteine through the conserved F or W. Fields, in order: D gene, clone size, V gene, J gene, CDR3 protein, CDR3 DNA. The D gene is left open where the match is weak. Size is stated for part of the rows, as once, few or many counts, or as a class when the clone is expanded.

D gene: TRBD1; clone size: -; V gene: TRBV6-5; J gene: TRBJ2-1; CDR3 protein: CASSRPGQGFFEQFF; CDR3 DNA: TGTGCCAGCAGTAGACCGGGACAGGGCTTTTTTGAGCAGTTCTTC
D gene: -; clone size: once; V gene: TRBV7-2; J gene: TRBJ1-2; CDR3 protein: CASTLGGRRGGYTF; CDR3 DNA: TGTGCCAGCACCTTAGGGGGGCGTCGGGGAGGCTACACCTTC
D gene: -; clone size: few; V gene: TRBV18; J gene: TRBJ1-5; CDR3 protein: CASSPGDRRNSNQPQHF; CDR3 DNA: TGTGCCAGCTCACCTGGAGACAGGAGGAATAGCAATCAGCCCCAGCATTTT
D gene: -; clone size: -; V gene: TRBV6-4; J gene: TRBJ2-2; CDR3 protein: CALPTPDSTGELFF; CDR3 DNA: TGTGCCTTACCAACCCCGGACAGTACCGGGGAGCTGTTTTTT
D gene: -; clone size: -; V gene: TRBV28; J gene: TRBJ1-3; CDR3 protein: CASSLGRVTGNTIYF; CDR3 DNA: TGTGCCAGCAGTTTAGGCAGGGTCACTGGAAACACCATATATTTT
D gene: -; clone size: -; V gene: TRBV20-1; J gene: TRBJ2-3; CDR3 protein: CSARDKSPQYF; CDR3 DNA: TGCAGTGCTAGAGATAAAAGCCCGCAGTATTTT
D gene: TRBD1; clone size: -; V gene: TRBV2; J gene: TRBJ1-6; CDR3 protein: CASGPGGYNSPLHF; CDR3 DNA: TGTGCCAGCGGTCCAGGGGGCTATAATTCACCCCTCCACTTT
D gene: -; clone size: -; V gene: TRBV29-1; J gene: TRBJ1-3; CDR3 protein: CSVEGADGNTIYF; CDR3 DNA: TGCAGCGTTGAGGGGGCTGATGGAAACACCATATATTTT
D gene: TRBD1; clone size: -; V gene: TRBV5-1; J gene: TRBJ2-2; CDR3 protein: CASSLTPPGQGVSGELFF; CDR3 DNA: TGCGCCAGCAGCTTGACACCCCCCGGACAGGGAGTCTCCGGGGAGCTGTTTTTT
D gene: TRBD1; clone size: -; V gene: TRBV19; J gene: TRBJ1-2; CDR3 protein: CASTITGGLGYTF; CDR3 DNA: TGTGCCAGTACGATTACAGGGGGCCTTGGCTACACCTTC
D gene: -; clone size: -; V gene: TRBV5-1; J gene: TRBJ2-5; CDR3 protein: CASSPSQETQYF; CDR3 DNA: TGCGCCAGCAGCCCCTCTCAAGAGACCCAGTACTTC
D gene: -; clone size: -; V gene: TRBV27; J gene: TRBJ1-2; CDR3 protein: CASSPQGFLYGYTF; CDR3 DNA: TGTGCCAGCAGCCCACAGGGATTCCTCTATGGCTACACCTTC
D gene: -; clone size: -; V gene: TRBV6-2/TRBV6-3; J gene: TRBJ1-5; CDR3 protein: CASSYRWGGNQPQHF; CDR3 DNA: TGTGCCAGCAGTTATAGGTGGGGGGGCAATCAGCCCCAGCATTTT
D gene: TRBD1; clone size: few; V gene: TRBV7-9; J gene: TRBJ1-2; CDR3 protein: CASSSLGTGGDGYTF; CDR3 DNA: TGTGCCAGCAGCTCGCTTGGGACAGGGGGCGATGGCTACACCTTC
D gene: TRBD2; clone size: -; V gene: TRBV7-2; J gene: TRBJ2-5; CDR3 protein: CASSLAPGTSGRGKTQYF; CDR3 DNA: TGTGCCAGCAGCTTAGCGCCGGGGACTAGCGGGAGAGGGAAGACCCAGTACTTC
D gene: TRBD1; clone size: -; V gene: TRBV6-2/TRBV6-3; J gene: TRBJ2-7; CDR3 protein: CASSYDRGTYEQYF; CDR3 DNA: TGTGCCAGCAGTTACGACAGGGGAACCTACGAGCAGTACTTC
D gene: TRBD2; clone size: few; V gene: TRBV3-1/TRBV3-2; J gene: TRBJ2-7; CDR3 protein: CASSQVQREVWDEQYF; CDR3 DNA: TGTGCCAGCAGCCAAGTTCAGCGGGAGGTTTGGGACGAGCAGTACTTC
D gene: TRBD2; clone size: -; V gene: TRBV9; J gene: TRBJ2-1; CDR3 protein: CVSSVRAGVYNEQFF; CDR3 DNA: TGTGTCAGCAGCGTAAGAGCGGGGGTTTACAATGAGCAGTTCTTC
D gene: -; clone size: -; V gene: TRBV12-5; J gene: TRBJ1-2; CDR3 protein: CASGYAPRAEVIYGYTF; CDR3 DNA: TGTGCTAGTGGTTACGCCCCCAGGGCAGAGGTTATATATGGCTACACCTTC
D gene: TRBD2; clone size: -; V gene: TRBV7-3; J gene: TRBJ2-3; CDR3 protein: CASSPGHQRETDTQYF; CDR3 DNA: TGTGCCAGCAGCCCAGGCCATCAGCGGGAAACAGATACGCAGTATTTT
D gene: TRBD2; clone size: -; V gene: TRBV20-1; J gene: TRBJ2-1; CDR3 protein: CSASGRTSEFEQFF; CDR3 DNA: TGCAGTGCTAGTGGCAGGACTAGCGAGTTTGAGCAGTTCTTC
D gene: TRBD1; clone size: -; V gene: TRBV5-1; J gene: TRBJ1-4; CDR3 protein: CASRRDRDTNEKLFF; CDR3 DNA: TGCGCCAGCAGGCGGGACAGGGACACCAATGAAAAACTGTTTTTT
D gene: TRBD1; clone size: -; V gene: TRBV5-1; J gene: TRBJ2-3; CDR3 protein: CASSLGGQGVSDTQYF; CDR3 DNA: TGCGCCAGCAGCTTGGGCGGACAGGGGGTCTCAGATACGCAGTATTTT
D gene: TRBD2; clone size: -; V gene: TRBV7-8; J gene: TRBJ2-7; CDR3 protein: CASSLGGGSSYEQYF; CDR3 DNA: TGTGCCAGCAGCTTAGGTGGCGGGAGCTCCTACGAGCAGTACTTC
D gene: TRBD1; clone size: -; V gene: TRBV27; J gene: TRBJ1-6; CDR3 protein: CASSAYRTGYNSPLHF; CDR3 DNA: TGTGCCAGCAGCGCGTACCGGACAGGCTATAATTCACCCCTCCACTTT
D gene: TRBD1; clone size: -; V gene: TRBV4-1; J gene: TRBJ1-4; CDR3 protein: CASSQTPGGTANEKLFF; CDR3 DNA: TGCGCCAGCAGCCAAACCCCTGGGGGGACAGCTAATGAAAAACTGTTTTTT
D gene: -; clone size: -; V gene: TRBV5-1; J gene: TRBJ1-1; CDR3 protein: CASSPQGMNTEAFF; CDR3 DNA: TGCGCCAGCAGCCCACAGGGTATGAACACTGAAGCTTTCTTT
D gene: -; clone size: -; V gene: TRBV7-7; J gene: TRBJ2-3; CDR3 protein: CASSPGALSTDTQYF; CDR3 DNA: TGTGCTAGCAGCCCGGGAGCCCTCAGCACAGATACGCAGTATTTT
D gene: -; clone size: few; V gene: TRBV3-1/TRBV3-2; J gene: TRBJ1-6; CDR3 protein: CASSQAKGWSSPLHF; CDR3 DNA: TGTGCCAGCAGCCAAGCGAAGGGGTGGAGTTCACCCCTCCACTTT
D gene: -; clone size: -; V gene: TRBV3-1/TRBV3-2; J gene: TRBJ2-7; CDR3 protein: CASSQAGTEQYF; CDR3 DNA: TGTGCCAGCAGCCAAGCCGGGACAGAGCAGTACTTC
D gene: -; clone size: -; V gene: TRBV27; J gene: TRBJ2-6; CDR3 protein: CASSTRETGLRFGVLTF; CDR3 DNA: TGTGCCAGCAGTACGAGGGAGACAGGTTTGAGGTTTGGCGTCCTGACTTTC
D gene: -; clone size: -; V gene: TRBV5-1; J gene: TRBJ2-3; CDR3 protein: CASSFLLGGRDTQYF; CDR3 DNA: TGCGCCAGCAGCTTTTTGTTAGGAGGGAGGGATACGCAGTATTTT
D gene: TRBD2; clone size: -; V gene: TRBV18; J gene: TRBJ2-3; CDR3 protein: CASSQTSGISTDTQYF; CDR3 DNA: TGTGCCAGCTCGCAGACTAGCGGGATAAGCACAGATACGCAGTATTTT
D gene: -; clone size: -; V gene: TRBV18; J gene: TRBJ1-4; CDR3 protein: CASSPPGPGDEKLFF; CDR3 DNA: TGTGCCAGCTCACCCCCGGGGCCGGGGGATGAAAAACTGTTTTTT
D gene: -; clone size: -; V gene: TRBV6-5; J gene: TRBJ2-1; CDR3 protein: CASKYEGGATNEQFF; CDR3 DNA: TGTGCCAGCAAGTACGAGGGAGGAGCCACCAATGAGCAGTTCTTC
D gene: TRBD2; clone size: -; V gene: TRBV13; J gene: TRBJ2-1; CDR3 protein: CASSPQAGGYNEQFF; CDR3 DNA: TGTGCCAGCAGCCCTCAAGCGGGAGGCTACAATGAGCAGTTCTTC
D gene: -; clone size: -; V gene: TRBV7-3; J gene: TRBJ2-2; CDR3 protein: CASSFTNTGELFF; CDR3 DNA: TGTGCCAGCAGCTTCACGAACACCGGGGAGCTGTTTTTT
D gene: TRBD1; clone size: -; V gene: TRBV4-1; J gene: TRBJ1-2; CDR3 protein: CASSHKLADGQGSGYTF; CDR3 DNA: TGCGCCAGCAGCCACAAATTGGCCGACGGACAGGGAAGCGGCTACACCTTC
D gene: -; clone size: -; V gene: TRBV7-8; J gene: TRBJ1-1; CDR3 protein: CASSFVLNTEAFF; CDR3 DNA: TGTGCCAGCAGCTTTGTCCTAAACACTGAAGCTTTCTTT
D gene: -; clone size: -; V gene: TRBV4-2; J gene: TRBJ1-1; CDR3 protein: CASSPQGAEAFF; CDR3 DNA: TGTGCCAGCAGCCCACAGGGCGCTGAAGCTTTCTTT
D gene: -; clone size: -; V gene: TRBV7-2; J gene: TRBJ1-2; CDR3 protein: CASSLGVGTSTGYTF; CDR3 DNA: TGTGCCAGCAGCTTAGGGGTGGGGACAAGTACGGGCTACACCTTC
D gene: -; clone size: few; V gene: TRBV18; J gene: TRBJ2-2; CDR3 protein: CASTETGKANTGELFF; CDR3 DNA: TGTGCCAGCACCGAAACAGGGAAAGCGAACACCGGGGAGCTGTTTTTT
D gene: TRBD1; clone size: -; V gene: TRBV7-2; J gene: TRBJ2-4; CDR3 protein: CASSLEGTGVAKNIQYF; CDR3 DNA: TGTGCCAGCAGCCTAGAGGGGACAGGGGTAGCCAAAAACATTCAGTACTTC
D gene: TRBD1; clone size: -; V gene: TRBV4-1; J gene: TRBJ2-7; CDR3 protein: CASSQEETGAREQYF; CDR3 DNA: TGCGCCAGCAGCCAAGAGGAGACAGGGGCTCGGGAGCAGTACTTC
D gene: -; clone size: -; V gene: TRBV23-1; J gene: TRBJ1-1; CDR3 protein: CASSPYLNTEAFF; CDR3 DNA: TGCGCCAGCAGCCCTTATTTGAACACTGAAGCTTTCTTT
D gene: TRBD1; clone size: -; V gene: TRBV18; J gene: TRBJ1-3; CDR3 protein: CASSRGQGLLSGNTIYF; CDR3 DNA: TGTGCCAGCTCGCGGGGACAGGGTCTTCTCTCTGGAAACACCATATATTTT
D gene: -; clone size: few; V gene: TRBV6-2/TRBV6-3; J gene: TRBJ2-1; CDR3 protein: CASSYYRGEQFF; CDR3 DNA: TGTGCCAGCAGTTACTACCGGGGGGAGCAGTTCTTC
D gene: TRBD2; clone size: -; V gene: TRBV11-2; J gene: TRBJ2-1; CDR3 protein: CASSLVAGGIGNEQFF; CDR3 DNA: TGTGCCAGCAGCTTGGTAGCGGGAGGGATAGGAAATGAGCAGTTCTTC
D gene: TRBD2; clone size: -; V gene: TRBV3-1/TRBV3-2; J gene: TRBJ2-1; CDR3 protein: CASSQDSGLAGGSPNEQFF; CDR3 DNA: TGTGCCAGCAGCCAAGACTCGGGACTAGCGGGAGGATCCCCCAATGAGCAGTTCTTC
D gene: -; clone size: -; V gene: TRBV5-6; J gene: TRBJ2-7; CDR3 protein: CASSLAGQGKPYEQYF; CDR3 DNA: TGTGCCAGCAGCTTGGCCGGGCAGGGGAAGCCCTACGAGCAGTACTTC
D gene: TRBD1; clone size: -; V gene: TRBV7-9; J gene: TRBJ1-4; CDR3 protein: CASSIRDRGFEKLFF; CDR3 DNA: TGTGCCAGCAGCATCCGGGACAGGGGTTTTGAAAAACTGTTTTTT
D gene: -; clone size: -; V gene: TRBV2; J gene: TRBJ2-3; CDR3 protein: CASGGGRDTQYF; CDR3 DNA: TGTGCCAGCGGGGGGGGCCGAGATACGCAGTATTTT
D gene: TRBD1; clone size: few; V gene: TRBV3-1/TRBV3-2; J gene: TRBJ2-5; CDR3 protein: CASRDREETQYF; CDR3 DNA: TGTGCCAGCAGGGACAGGGAAGAGACCCAGTACTTC
D gene: -; clone size: -; V gene: TRBV12-1; J gene: TRBJ1-5; CDR3 protein: CASSFGGHQPQHF; CDR3 DNA: TGTGCCAGCAGCTTTGGCGGGCATCAGCCCCAGCATTTT
D gene: TRBD1; clone size: -; V gene: TRBV28; J gene: TRBJ1-6; CDR3 protein: CASSYRDRQSSPLHF; CDR3 DNA: TGTGCCAGCAGCTACCGGGACAGGCAATCCTCACCCCTCCACTTT
D gene: TRBD2; clone size: -; V gene: TRBV7-2; J gene: TRBJ2-7; CDR3 protein: CASSTSGRRGEQYF; CDR3 DNA: TGTGCCAGCAGCACCAGCGGGAGACGAGGCGAGCAGTACTTC
D gene: TRBD1; clone size: few; V gene: TRBV5-4; J gene: TRBJ1-1; CDR3 protein: CASSSTGGVAVGTEAFF; CDR3 DNA: TGTGCCAGCAGCTCCACAGGGGGCGTCGCAGTCGGGACTGAAGCTTTCTTT
D gene: -; clone size: -; V gene: TRBV5-1; J gene: TRBJ1-3; CDR3 protein: CASSLASGFGNTIYF; CDR3 DNA: TGCGCCAGCAGCTTGGCCTCGGGTTTCGGAAACACCATATATTTT
D gene: TRBD2; clone size: -; V gene: TRBV7-2; J gene: TRBJ2-3; CDR3 protein: CASSLDNPGIAGTQYF; CDR3 DNA: TGTGCCAGCAGCTTAGACAACCCCGGAATAGCGGGTACGCAGTATTTT
D gene: TRBD2; clone size: -; V gene: TRBV7-2; J gene: TRBJ2-3; CDR3 protein: CASSLLAGGMTDTQYF; CDR3 DNA: TGTGCCAGCAGCTTGCTAGCGGGGGGGATGACAGATACGCAGTATTTT